The sequence of this T cell receptor beta chain was determined in a study of PD-L1 blockade in urothelial cancer. Overall study: A median of approximately 140,000 T cells was found in the blood samples.

Spiked synthetic TCR analogs estimated absolute template abundance per PCR. Libraries were prepared by immunoSEQ multiplex PCR; TCRdb keeps only in-frame clonotypes and omits some of them. The sample lists approximately 65,000 clones; 70% to 90% were seen once. The J segment lost 5 bases and the V segment lost 5 bases, leaving 9 bases of the junction unmatched. The CDR3 sequence is 15 residues long. CDR1 and CDR2 (germline): SGHVS, FNYEAQ. Sequences were derived from PBMCs, sampled around atezolizumab (anti-PD-L1) treatment. The chain uses TRBV7-6 and TRBJ2-5; TRBD1 matches at 9 bases. The receptor comes from a man in his 60s with urothelial cancer. CDR3 nucleotide sequence: TGTGCCAGCAGCGCCAGACAGGGGGTAGAGGAGACCCAGTACTTC. Its protein is CASSARQGVEETQYF.